This T cell receptor (beta chain) was sequenced for a study of shared clonotypes between healthy human individuals (dated by TCRdb to about 2020). Regarding the complete study: Two women and a few men aged 18 to 49 years were included in the cohort. To increase sequencing depth and limit assay-specific biases, TCR repertoire library preparation and sequencing were carried out by different laboratories using diverse techniques. For each donor, three plates each were used for CD4 naive and CD4 memory, two plates were used for CD8 naive, and one plate was used for CD8 memory. Leukapheresis yielded between about 0.9 and 9.5 billion PBMCs per donor. To estimate repertoire size and how much clonotypes are shared between individuals, the study performed deep sequencing of blood TCR repertoires from roughly five healthy adults. What the authors observed across the whole study: Based on pairwise subsampling, the degree of clonotype sharing among donors was expected to be affected by sequencing depth. The genetic and exposure-history diversity represented was limited by the small number of donors. Estimated clonotype richness was generally larger for naive than for memory subsets. Sampling was limited to blood, and TCR repertoires in tissue likely differ from TCR repertoires in blood. Sharing across a few donors was observed for around 5% of naive CD4, 3% to 3.5% of naive CD8, over 2% of memory CD4, and around 0.42% of memory CD8 clonotypes. Rarefaction of sorted-subset datasets indicated incomplete sequencing despite the large sequencing depth. Compared with non-shared clonotypes, the clonotypes found in all four sorted-subset donors had higher generation probabilities.

Using the deep immunoSEQ assay, TCR CDR3 regions were amplified from genomic DNA by multiplex PCR. Extracted genomic DNA from each cell subset was distributed evenly across all wells of several immunoSEQ 96-well plates, and each plate was treated as a replicate. Each replicate PCR for sorted subsets received roughly 0.2 ug genomic DNA, equal to 30,000 or so T cell genomes. The purified libraries were quantified using a Qubit 3.0 fluorometer, sized with a Bioanalyzer 2100, and then quantified again using the KAPA Library Quantification kit. Every immunoSEQ 96-well plate was sequenced on a dedicated single-read 150-cycle Illumina NextSeq 550 flow cell. For the original study's pipeline: Because the immunoSEQ output included only junctional sequences and no quality scores, the filtering could not be the same as the filtering used for full-length reads. To assign V/J genes and CDR3, sequences were annotated using PyIR, a Python wrapper for IgBLAST v1.9, with IMGT germline references. Reads with weak V/J assignments (E-value above 1e-6), missing CDR3, stop codons, out-of-frame junctions, or ambiguous translated residues were removed. V3J clonotypes were defined as sequences sharing the same inferred V gene, J gene, and CDR3 amino acid sequence. Percentage overlap between repertoires was computed as shared unique clonotypes divided by the size of the smaller repertoire. Repertoire richness was assessed with RTK rarefaction, the Chao1 estimator, and Recon v2.1 estimates of unobserved clonotypes. For all TCRbeta clonotypes obtained by the gDNA method from several donors, generation probabilities were computed with OLGA. Held by TCRdb, this immuneACCESS table contains in-frame sequences only and omits some clones. Under half of the omission traces to an unresolved V gene where checked; the cause of the rest is unknown. The D gene and trimming were derived from the DNA, and the V and J assignments and clone size from that table. The sample data list over a million clones, and roughly 80% of these were observed just once. The ten largest make up 1.4% of the sample.

This clone was recorded only once. No antigen is known for it. One base away there is no much larger clone; base qualities are not given. Distinct nucleotide sequences in the sample also encode this CDR3. Trimming takes 6 bases from V and 3 bases from J, and the germline ends sit 8 bases apart. Reading the germline V gene (reference sequence) gives CDR1 SEHNR and CDR2 FQNEAQ. The CDR3, from cysteine to phenylalanine, totals 12 residues. The entry retains the CDR3 DNA only, 36 bases that are in frame from base 1. The donors were healthy, HIV-negative adults with no recently reported acute infections or vaccinations. All donors were Caucasian adults living in Nashville, Tennessee, USA. CD4+ T cells were enriched by magnetic negative selection; naive cells were then positively selected on CD45RA, and the negative fraction formed the memory subset. After blood collection by leukapheresis, PBMCs were isolated using Ficoll-Histopaque density gradient centrifugation and then cryopreserved in the vapor phase of liquid nitrogen. Purity and quantity of every magnetically sorted T cell population were checked by analytical flow cytometry. Genomic DNA was isolated from every sorted fraction and measured by UV absorbance on a Nanodrop 2000c.

Sequencing used memory CD4+ T cells sorted from blood. The meaning of the sample's cell subset or site label: CD45RA-negative fraction. The receptor was derived from a man younger than 30 in good health. The rearranged chain carries TRBV7-9 and TRBJ1-1; no confident D gene assignment can be made. At the DNA level, the sequence is TGTGCCAGCAGTCGAAAGGACACTGAAGCTTTCTTT. Translated, it reads CASSRKDTEAFF. The CDR3, completed at both ends by the reference TRBV7-9 and TRBJ1-1 genes, gives the full variable domain DTGVSQNPRHKITKRGQNVTFRCDPISEHNRLYWYRQTLGQGPEFLTYFQNEAQLEKSRLLSDRFSAERPKGSFSTLEIQRTEQGDSAMYLCASSRKDTEAFFGQGTRLTVV.